This entry features one T cell receptor (beta chain) sequence. Antigen: not known. The CDR3 runs 14 residues. CDR1 and CDR2 (germline): SGHKS, YYEKEE (reference sequence). V dropped 2 bases and J dropped 2 bases, with 7 bases sitting between them. The record originates from a study of OX40 agonist ivuxolimab in advanced cancers. Blood got drawn at baseline, again on cycle 4 day 1, and then on cycle 7 day 1. Only in-frame clones appear in the TCRdb table, and some are missing; sequencing was by immunoSEQ multiplex PCR. The sample holds about 49,000 clones, around 84% seen once. Overall study findings and caveats: Clonal expansion was among the lowest in partial responders at 0.1-3.0 mg/kg, especially CD8+. At 0.1 to 3.0 mg/kg, clonal expansion of CD4+ and CD8+ blood T cells had occurred by week 6.

This TCR was recovered from an adult with an advanced solid tumor such as melanoma, head and neck, liver or kidney cancer. The sample here was CD4+ or CD8+ T cells sorted from blood, taken in a trial of the OX40 agonist ivuxolimab. This chain links TRBV5-5 with TRBJ1-4; no firm D call. This CDR3 is CASSFPSTNEKLFF. DNA of the CDR3: TGTGCCAGCAGCTTTCCCTCGACTAATGAAAAACTGTTTTTT.